Each of the 30 T cell receptor beta chains below was sequenced from the same sample in a study of blood T cell repertoires in COVID-19. Profiling relied on immunoSEQ multiplex PCR, and the TCRdb table lists in-frame clones only, not all of them. This table has approximately 180,000 clones, about 90% appearing once. The specimen sequenced was PBMCs or T cells enriched from blood (not recorded which). These receptors all stem from a human donor with acute COVID-19. The donor label of this sample is uncertain.

The chain employs TRBV7-9 and TRBJ2-1; 8 positions match TRBD2. The CDR3 spans 17 residues. V was clipped by 5 bases and J by 9 bases; unmatched bases: 18. The germline V gene encodes CDR1 SEHNR and CDR2 FQNEAQ (reference sequence). The CDR3 reads CASSPFLRGGLFGEQFF. DNA of the CDR3: TGTGCCAGCAGCCCGTTTCTTCGGGGGGGCCTGTTCGGTGAGCAGTTCTTC.

J is TRBJ2-3 and V is TRBV4-3; TRBD1 aligns across 7 bases. Unmatched junction bases numbered 5, after V lost 4 bases and J lost 4 bases. The CDR3 length is 14 residues. The germline V gene encodes CDR1 LGHNA and CDR2 YSLEER. CDR3 sequence: CASSLGQGADTQYF. In nucleotides, the CDR3 is TGCGCCAGCAGCCTGGGCCAGGGGGCAGATACGCAGTATTTT.

The chain uses TRBV10-3 and TRBJ2-1, with TRBD1 matching 7 bases. V dropped 6 bases and J dropped 7; count of bases not matched to a gene: 9. CDR1 is ENHRY, CDR2 SYGVKD, per germline. The CDR3 runs 14 residues. CDR3 amino acids: CAIRGQILRNEQFF. DNA for the CDR3: TGTGCCATCAGGGGACAGATCCTTAGGAATGAGCAGTTCTTC.

J is TRBJ2-5 and V is TRBV27, with D perhaps TRBD2 (6 bases). Looked up from germline, CDR1 is MNHEY and CDR2 is SMNVEV (reference sequence). The CDR3 spans 12 residues. With 8 bases removed from V and 2 bases from J, the gap between germline ends came to 9 bases. The CDR3 DNA is TGTGCCAGCGGGGGGAGGCAAGAGACCCAGTACTTC. The encoded protein is CASGGRQETQYF.

This chain connects TRBV7-5 to TRBJ1-1; the DNA was not used to check the table's D call, TRBD1. TRBV7-5 is termed a pseudogene. The CDR3 sequence is 16 residues long. As DNA, the CDR3 is TGTGCCAGAAGTATTATTGGTTGGGCGATGCACACTGAAGCTTTCTTT. This gives the protein CARSIIGWAMHTEAFF.

The chain is built from TRBV11-2 and TRBJ2-7; D call uncertain. This CDR3 is built from 13 residues. Trimming stripped 1 base from V and 4 bases from J, with 8 bases between. From germline, CDR1 is SGHAT and CDR2 FQNNGV. The CDR3 region has the DNA TGTGCCAGCAGCTTAGGGTCAGTTTACGAGCAGTACTTC. Its protein is CASSLGSVYEQYF.

This chain connects TRBV27 to TRBJ1-5, with 8 bases lining up with TRBD1. V shed 0 bases, J shed 5 bases, and the junction held 9 bases outside the gene matches. Germline CDR1 reads MNHEY; CDR2 reads SMNVEV (reference sequence). The CDR3 has 17 amino acids. DNA for the CDR3: TGTGCCAGCAGTTTATCACCGACAGGGGCGAGCTATCAGCCCCAGCATTTT. As protein: CASSLSPTGASYQPQHF.

The chain has TRBV25-1 and TRBJ2-7; 7 nucleotides agree with TRBD1. The V segment lost 0 bases and the J segment 4 bases; nucleotides outside the gene matches: 3. The CDR3 has 14 amino acids. Germline CDR1 reads MGHDK; CDR2 reads SYGVNS. The CDR3 DNA reads as TGTGCCAGCAGTGAATACGGGACAGAGTACGAGCAGTACTTC. The encoded protein is CASSEYGTEYEQYF.

The chain carries TRBV25-1 and TRBJ2-7; 11 bases are a match to TRBD1. The ends lost 4 bases at V and 0 bases at J; junction bases unmatched: 8. CDR1 is MGHDK, CDR2 SYGVNS, per germline. CDR3 size: 17 residues. The CDR3 reads CASSGPGQGDFSYEQYF. CDR3 in DNA: TGTGCCAGCAGTGGTCCGGGACAGGGGGATTTCTCCTACGAGCAGTACTTC.

This clone appeared a single time. The genes are TRBV25-1 and TRBJ2-1; 8 nucleotides line up with TRBD1. Germline V gene data show CDR1 as MGHDK and CDR2 as SYGVNS. This CDR3 is 15 amino acids long. Trimming at V came to 4 bases and at J to 9 bases, leaving 11 bases not matched to a gene. CDR3 nucleotide sequence: TGTGCCAGCAGTGTAGTGCAGGGGGCTATCGGTGAGCAGTTCTTC. It codes for CASSVVQGAIGEQFF.

The genes are TRBV24-1 and TRBJ2-2; 8 bases are a match to TRBD1. The germline V gene has CDR1 KGHDR and CDR2 SFDVKD. The V and J ends lost 11 bases and 7 bases, in that order; junction bases with no gene match: 5. The CDR3 length is 12 residues. CDR3 amino acids: CASRTGLGELFF. The CDR3 nucleotides are TGTGCCAGCCGGACAGGGCTCGGGGAGCTGTTTTTT.

The chain is built from TRBV2 and TRBJ1-1, with D tentatively TRBD1 (5 bases). V lost 7 bases, J lost 6 bases, and 18 bases lay in between. The length of the CDR3 is 14 residues. CDR1 is SNHLY and CDR2 is FYNNEI in the germline V gene. The DNA for the CDR3 is TGTGCCAGCACCTATACCCAGGGTGGGGCTGAAGCTTTCTTT. Protein sequence: CASTYTQGGAEAFF.

V gene TRBV2 combines with J gene TRBJ2-7, with D possibly TRBD2 on 6 matching bases. Trimming took off 3 bases at V and 3 bases at J, with 18 bases between the two ends. The CDR3 length is 16 residues. CDR1 is SNHLY, CDR2 FYNNEI, per germline. The CDR3 DNA reads TGTGCCAGCAGTGATAAGGAGGGGCCAACTTACTACGAGCAGTACTTC. Translation: CASSDKEGPTYYEQYF. Complete variable domain (other parts from reference TRBV2 and TRBJ2-7): EPEVTQTPSHQVTQMGQEVILRCVPISNHLYFYWYRQILGQKVEFLVSFYNNEISEKSEIFDDQFSVERPDGSNFTLKIRSTKLEDSAMYFCASSDKEGPTYYEQYFGPGTRLTVT.

This chain links TRBV19 with TRBJ2-3; 7 bases are shared with TRBD1. There are 15 residues in the CDR3. With 3 bases clipped from V and 5 bases from J, the junction kept 8 bases outside the gene matches. Germline-derived CDR1 and CDR2 are LNHDA and SQIVND (reference sequence). The CDR3 nucleotides are TGTGCCAGTAGTATGGGCACAGGGGTGGGAGATACGCAGTATTTT. Protein product: CASSMGTGVGDTQYF.

In this sample, this clone turned up once. The gene calls are TRBV5-1 and TRBJ1-4, with D hard to call. V was cut by 2 bases and J by 0 bases, with 8 bases left in between. Germline V gives CDR1 SGHRS, CDR2 YFSETQ. CDR3 length: 15 amino acids. CDR3: CASSFGGSTNEKLFF. The CDR3 region has the DNA TGCGCCAGCAGCTTTGGAGGGTCAACTAATGAAAAACTGTTTTTT.

This clone was observed a single time. This sequence joins TRBV29-1 and TRBJ2-7; 8 bases align to TRBD2. V shed 6 bases and J 2 bases; nucleotides not matched to a gene: 9. The CDR3 covers 14 residues. Germline V gene sequence: CDR1 SQVTM, CDR2 ANQGSEA. Here the CDR3 DNA reads TGCAGCGTGGACCGGGGGGGGTCTGCCTACGAGCAGTACTTC. Amino acid sequence: CSVDRGGSAYEQYF.

The rearrangement links TRBV5-4 to TRBJ2-1; possibly TRBD2 for D (5 bases). Deletions cut 0 bases from V and 5 bases from J, with 12 bases between. The CDR3 is made up of 15 amino acids. Germline CDR1 and CDR2: SGHNT and YYREEE (reference sequence). Here the CDR3 reads CASSLGGPHDNEQFF. CDR3 bases: TGTGCCAGCAGCTTGGGAGGGCCTCACGACAATGAGCAGTTCTTC.

J is TRBJ1-1 and V is TRBV5-1; D ambiguous. The CDR3 totals 14 residues. Germline-derived CDR1 and CDR2 are SGHRS and YFSETQ. Trimming shortened V by 0 bases and J by 3 bases, and 9 bases separated the two germline ends. The CDR3 loop is CASSLARGYTEAFF. The DNA for the CDR3 is TGCGCCAGCAGCTTGGCCCGCGGATACACTGAAGCTTTCTTT.

This chain connects TRBV12-5 to TRBJ2-3; 7 bases align to TRBD2. In germline, CDR1 is LGHNT, CDR2 FRNRAP. The V and J ends lost 7 bases and 5 bases, in that order; junction bases with no gene match: 9. CDR3 length: 14 amino acids. Written as DNA, the CDR3 is TGTGCTAGTGCCCTACGGGGGAGGGGAGATACGCAGTATTTT. Its protein is CASALRGRGDTQYF.

This rearrangement joins TRBV4-1 to TRBJ2-7; 7 bases are a match to TRBD2. Trimming took 1 base from V and 5 from J; bases not matched to a gene: 5. Germline assignment: CDR1 MGHRA and CDR2 YSYEKL. The CDR3 loop spans 14 amino acids. Here the CDR3 reads CASSQVSGDDEQYF. The CDR3 nucleotides read TGCGCCAGCAGCCAAGTCAGCGGGGACGACGAGCAGTACTTC.

J is TRBJ2-3 and V is TRBV3-1 (or the pseudogene TRBV3-2), with 9 bases aligning to TRBD2. CDR3 size: 15 residues. The germline CDR1 and CDR2 sequences are LGHDT and YNNKEL (reference sequence). The ends lost 8 bases at V and 3 bases at J; junction bases unmatched: 9. CDR3 DNA sequence: TGTGCCAGCTCCTCTAGCGGGGCCCTAACAGATACGCAGTATTTT. Its protein product is CASSSSGALTDTQYF.

V gene TRBV6-5 combines with J gene TRBJ2-5; a possible D gene is TRBD1 (6 bases). Germline CDR1 is MNHEY and CDR2 is SVGAGI. The ends were cut back, 8 bases at V and 2 bases at J, with 12 bases in the middle. The CDR3 runs 13 residues. Written as DNA, the CDR3 is TGTGCCAGCTTAGGACAGACTCAAGAGACCCAGTACTTC. Its translation: CASLGQTQETQYF.

The rearrangement links TRBV7-2 to TRBJ2-5, with D unresolved. The V gene lost 2 bases and the J gene lost 5 bases, with 15 bases spanning the gap. CDR1 is SGHTA, CDR2 FQGNSA, per germline. The CDR3 length is 15 residues. CDR3 amino acids: CASSLSAVTGETQYF. CDR3 bases: TGTGCCAGCAGCTTATCGGCGGTTACCGGGGAGACCCAGTACTTC.

The rearrangement uses TRBV5-1 and TRBJ2-1, with 10 bases identical to TRBD2. This CDR3 region has 16 residues. The germline CDR1 and CDR2 sequences are SGHRS and YFSETQ. V was clipped by 1 base and J by 4 bases; unmatched bases: 5. As DNA, the CDR3 is TGCGCCAGCAGCTTGTTCCCTAGCGGGGGATACAATGAGCAGTTCTTC. This codes for CASSLFPSGGYNEQFF.

This clone was observed a handful of times. The rearrangement joins TRBV2 to TRBJ1-1, with D possibly matching TRBD1 (6 bases). The CDR3 covers 12 residues. Germline V CDR1 and CDR2: SNHLY, FYNNEI. The V end was cut by 4 bases, the J end by 11 bases, with 14 bases between. CDR3 DNA: TGTGCCAGCAGTGTACTCGGACAGAGGGCTTTCTTT. Protein sequence: CASSVLGQRAFF.

The V call is TRBV19, the J call TRBJ2-7, with TRBD1 matching over 8 bases. The CDR3 is 15 residues long. The germline V gene encodes CDR1 LNHDA and CDR2 SQIVND (reference sequence). V lost 4 bases to trimming and J lost 5 bases; unmatched junction nucleotides: 10. As DNA, the CDR3 is TGTGCCAGTAGTAAAAGACAGGGGTTGATTAACGAGCAGTACTTC. Amino acids: CASSKRQGLINEQYF.

The rearrangement joins TRBV19 to TRBJ1-1; weak D call: TRBD1 (5 bases). Trimming stripped 6 bases from V and 10 bases from J, with 12 bases between. Germline loops: CDR1 LNHDA, CDR2 SQIVND (reference sequence). CDR3 length equals 11 residues. The CDR3 protein is CASRAQGAAFF. In DNA, the CDR3 is TGTGCCAGTAGGGCCCAGGGCGCAGCTTTCTTT.

This clone was seen a few times. This specimen includes other DNA sequences encoding the same CDR3. The chain couples TRBV10-3 to TRBJ2-1, with 10 nucleotides matching TRBD1. Germline CDR1 reads ENHRY; CDR2 reads SYGVKD. The CDR3 runs to 15 residues. The junction had 0 bases not matched to a gene; V was cut back by 4 bases and J by 0 bases. For the CDR3, the DNA is TGTGCCATCAGTGGGACAGGGGGCTCCTACAATGAGCAGTTCTTC. It yields the protein CAISGTGGSYNEQFF.

The chain is built from TRBV7-9 and TRBJ2-7, with unresolved D. This CDR3 contains 12 residues. Per germline, CDR1 SEHNR and CDR2 FQNEAQ (reference sequence). V lost 0 bases and J lost 7, with 7 bases in between. CDR3 nucleotides: TGTGCCAGCAGCTTAGCAGCAAATGAGCAGTACTTC. Translating it yields CASSLAANEQYF.

The CDR3 is CASSVSGAGELFF. As DNA, the CDR3 is TGTGCCAGCAGTGTATCGGGGGCCGGGGAGCTGTTTTTT. The V gene is TRBV2, the J gene TRBJ2-2; TRBD2 might be the D (6 bases). Germline assignment: CDR1 SNHLY and CDR2 FYNNEI. Deletions cut 4 bases from V and 6 bases from J, with 9 bases between. The CDR3 spans 13 residues. Using reference TRBV2 and TRBJ2-2 for the parts outside the CDR3, the full variable domain is EPEVTQTPSHQVTQMGQEVILRCVPISNHLYFYWYRQILGQKVEFLVSFYNNEISEKSEIFDDQFSVERPDGSNFTLKIRSTKLEDSAMYFCASSVSGAGELFFGEGSRLTVL.